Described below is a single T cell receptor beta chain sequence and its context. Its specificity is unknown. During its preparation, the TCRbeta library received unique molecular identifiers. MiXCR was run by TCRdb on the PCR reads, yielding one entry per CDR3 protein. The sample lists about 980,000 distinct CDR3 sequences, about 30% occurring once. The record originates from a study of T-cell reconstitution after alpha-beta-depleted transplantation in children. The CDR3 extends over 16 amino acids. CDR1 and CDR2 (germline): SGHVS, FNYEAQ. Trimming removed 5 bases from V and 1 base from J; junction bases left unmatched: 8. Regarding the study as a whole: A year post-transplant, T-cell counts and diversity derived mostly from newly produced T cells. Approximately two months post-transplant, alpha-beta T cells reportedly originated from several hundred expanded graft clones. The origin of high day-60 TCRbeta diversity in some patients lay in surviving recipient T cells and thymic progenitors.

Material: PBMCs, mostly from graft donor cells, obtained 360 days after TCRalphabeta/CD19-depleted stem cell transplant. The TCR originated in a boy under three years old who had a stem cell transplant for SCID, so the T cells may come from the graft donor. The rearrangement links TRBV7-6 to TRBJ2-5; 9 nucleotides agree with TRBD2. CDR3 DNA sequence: TGTGCCAGCAGCCTAGAGGGACTAGCCCGCCAAGAGACCCAGTACTTC. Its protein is CASSLEGLARQETQYF.